This T cell receptor beta chain originates from a study of blood T cell repertoires in COVID-19. About the study: From the United States, Italy and Spain came samples of acute and convalescent COVID-19.

Trimming took off 2 bases at V and 6 bases at J, with 11 bases between the two ends. Germline-derived CDR1 and CDR2 are SGHAT and FQNNGV. The CDR3 runs 15 residues. Per the original data handling: Quantification of nucleated cells was approximated via reference gene primer amplification. Using immunoSEQ multiplex PCR, the repertoire was profiled, and TCRdb retains in-frame clones only, with some absent. V and J calls plus clone size are reproduced from that table; the DNA served to infer D and trimming. The sample carries 60,000 or so clones, roughly 88% recorded once. Sequenced input: peripheral blood. The gene calls are TRBV11-2 and TRBJ1-6; unclear D gene. The TCR comes from a man aged 60-69 years with acute or convalescent COVID-19. The CDR3 is CASSLSGQFNSPLHF. The DNA of the CDR3 is TGTGCCAGCAGCTTAAGTGGGCAGTTTAATTCACCCCTCCACTTT.